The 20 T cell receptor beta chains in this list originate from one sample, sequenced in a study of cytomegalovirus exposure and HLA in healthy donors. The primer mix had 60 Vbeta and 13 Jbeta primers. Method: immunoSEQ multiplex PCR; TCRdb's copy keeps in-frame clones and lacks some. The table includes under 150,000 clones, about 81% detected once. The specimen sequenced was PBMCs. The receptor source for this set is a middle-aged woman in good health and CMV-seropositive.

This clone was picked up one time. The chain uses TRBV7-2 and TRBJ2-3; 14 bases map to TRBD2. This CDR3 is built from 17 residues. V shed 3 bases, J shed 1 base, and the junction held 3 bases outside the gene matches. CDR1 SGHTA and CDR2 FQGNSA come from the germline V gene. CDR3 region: CASSLGLAGVGTDTQYF. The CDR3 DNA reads TGTGCCAGCAGCTTGGGACTAGCGGGAGTCGGCACAGATACGCAGTATTTT.

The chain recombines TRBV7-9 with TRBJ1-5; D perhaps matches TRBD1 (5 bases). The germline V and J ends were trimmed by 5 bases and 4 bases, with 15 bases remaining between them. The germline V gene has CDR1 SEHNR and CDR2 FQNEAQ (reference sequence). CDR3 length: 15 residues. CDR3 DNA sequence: TGTGCCAGCAGCACGGGGGATTGGGCAAATCAGCCCCAGCATTTT. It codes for CASSTGDWANQPQHF.

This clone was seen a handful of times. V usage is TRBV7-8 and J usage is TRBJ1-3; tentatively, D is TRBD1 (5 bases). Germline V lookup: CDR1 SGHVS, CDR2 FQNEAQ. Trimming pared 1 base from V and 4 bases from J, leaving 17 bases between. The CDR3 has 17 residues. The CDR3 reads CASSLEGMGGFGNTIYF. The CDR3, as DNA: TGTGCCAGCAGCTTAGAGGGGATGGGAGGTTTCGGAAACACCATATATTTT.

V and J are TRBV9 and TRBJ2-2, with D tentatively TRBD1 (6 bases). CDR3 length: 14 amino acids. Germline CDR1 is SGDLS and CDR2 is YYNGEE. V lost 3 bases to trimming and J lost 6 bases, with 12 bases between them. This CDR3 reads CASSAQGGAGELFF. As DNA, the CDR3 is TGTGCCAGCAGCGCACAGGGTGGCGCCGGGGAGCTGTTTTTT.

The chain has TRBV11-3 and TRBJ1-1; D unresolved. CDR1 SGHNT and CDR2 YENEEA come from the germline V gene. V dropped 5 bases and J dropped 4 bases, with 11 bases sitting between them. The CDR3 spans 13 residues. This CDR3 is CASSARRGTEAFF. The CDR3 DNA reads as TGTGCCAGCAGCGCCAGACGGGGCACTGAAGCTTTCTTT. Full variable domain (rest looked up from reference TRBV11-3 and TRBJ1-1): EAGVVQSPRYKIIEKKQPVAFWCNPISGHNTLYWYLQNLGQGPELLIRYENEEAVDDSQLPKDRFSAERLKGVDSTLKIQPAELGDSAVYLCASSARRGTEAFFGQGTRLTVV.

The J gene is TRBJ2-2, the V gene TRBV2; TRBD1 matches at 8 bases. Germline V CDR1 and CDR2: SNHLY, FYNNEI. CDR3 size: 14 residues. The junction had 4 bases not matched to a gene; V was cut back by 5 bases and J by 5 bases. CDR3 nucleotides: TGTGCCAGCAGTAGACAGGGGCGAACCGGGGAGCTGTTTTTT. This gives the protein CASSRQGRTGELFF.

The chain's CDR3 is CASSLLGSGSTYEQYF. The CDR3 DNA reads TGTGCCAGCAGCTTACTCGGCAGCGGATCAACCTACGAGCAGTACTTC. This chain uses TRBV7-8 with TRBJ2-7; tentative D call: TRBD2 (5 bases). The V and J ends lost 2 bases and 2 bases respectively, with 16 bases between them. CDR3 length: 16 residues. Germline V gene data show CDR1 as SGHVS and CDR2 as FQNEAQ.

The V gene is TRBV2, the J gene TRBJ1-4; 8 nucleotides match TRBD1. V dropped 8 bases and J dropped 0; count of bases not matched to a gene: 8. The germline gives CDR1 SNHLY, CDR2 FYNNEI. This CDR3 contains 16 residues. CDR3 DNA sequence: TGTGCCAGCTCGTACAGGGGGTTTTCAACTAATGAAAAACTGTTTTTT. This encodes CASSYRGFSTNEKLFF.

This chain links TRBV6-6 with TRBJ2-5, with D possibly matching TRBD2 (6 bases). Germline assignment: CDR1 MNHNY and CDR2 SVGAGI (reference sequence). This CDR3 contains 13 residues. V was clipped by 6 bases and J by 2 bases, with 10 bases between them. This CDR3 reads CASSGGGQETQYF. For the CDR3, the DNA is TGTGCCAGCAGCGGGGGTGGTCAAGAGACCCAGTACTTC.

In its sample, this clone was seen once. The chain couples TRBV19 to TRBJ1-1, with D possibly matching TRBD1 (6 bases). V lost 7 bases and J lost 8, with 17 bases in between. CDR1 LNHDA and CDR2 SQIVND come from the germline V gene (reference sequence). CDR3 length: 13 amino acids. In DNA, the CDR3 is TGTGCCAGTACCTCTCAGGGGATGTCCGAAGCTTTCTTT. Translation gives CASTSQGMSEAFF. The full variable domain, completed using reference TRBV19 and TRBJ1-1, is DGGITQSPKYLFRKEGQNVTLSCEQNLNHDAMYWYRQDPGQGLRLIYYSQIVNDFQKGDIAEGYSVSREKKESFPLTVTSAQKNPTAFYLCASTSQGMSEAFFGQGTRLTVV.

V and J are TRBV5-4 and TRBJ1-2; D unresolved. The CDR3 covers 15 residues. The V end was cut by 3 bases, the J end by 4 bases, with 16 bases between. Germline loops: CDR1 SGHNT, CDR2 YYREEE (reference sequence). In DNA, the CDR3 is TGTGCCAGCAGCTCTTCGAGGGCCAGCCCCTATGGCTACACCTTC. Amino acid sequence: CASSSSRASPYGYTF.

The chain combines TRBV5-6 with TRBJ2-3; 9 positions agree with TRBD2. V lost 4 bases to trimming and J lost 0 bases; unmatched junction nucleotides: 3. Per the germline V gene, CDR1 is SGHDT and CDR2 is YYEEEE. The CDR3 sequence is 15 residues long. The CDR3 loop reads CASSLGLASTDTQYF. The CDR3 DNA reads TGTGCCAGCAGCCTAGGACTAGCGAGCACAGATACGCAGTATTTT.

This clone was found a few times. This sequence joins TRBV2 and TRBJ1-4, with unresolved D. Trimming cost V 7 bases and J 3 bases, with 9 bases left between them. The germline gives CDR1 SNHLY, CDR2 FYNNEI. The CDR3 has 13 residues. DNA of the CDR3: TGTGCCAGCACCTTCCGGGCTAATGAAAAACTGTTTTTT. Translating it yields CASTFRANEKLFF.

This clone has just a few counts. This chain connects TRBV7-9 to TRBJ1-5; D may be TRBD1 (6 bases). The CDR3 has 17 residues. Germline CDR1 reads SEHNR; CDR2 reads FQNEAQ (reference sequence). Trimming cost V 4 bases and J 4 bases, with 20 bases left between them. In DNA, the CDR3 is TGTGCCAGCAGCTCTGTACAGGGCCCCCTGCGGAATCAGCCCCAGCATTTT. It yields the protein CASSSVQGPLRNQPQHF. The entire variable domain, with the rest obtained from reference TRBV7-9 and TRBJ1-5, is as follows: DTGVSQNPRHKITKRGQNVTFRCDPISEHNRLYWYRQTLGQGPEFLTYFQNEAQLEKSRLLSDRFSAERPKGSFSTLEIQRTEQGDSAMYLCASSSVQGPLRNQPQHFGDGTRLSIL.

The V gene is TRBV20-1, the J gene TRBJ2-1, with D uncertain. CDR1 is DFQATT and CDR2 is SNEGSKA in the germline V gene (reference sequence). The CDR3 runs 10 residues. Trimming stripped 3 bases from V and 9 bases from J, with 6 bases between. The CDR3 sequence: CSAREIEQFF. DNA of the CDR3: TGCAGTGCTAGGGAGATTGAGCAGTTCTTC.

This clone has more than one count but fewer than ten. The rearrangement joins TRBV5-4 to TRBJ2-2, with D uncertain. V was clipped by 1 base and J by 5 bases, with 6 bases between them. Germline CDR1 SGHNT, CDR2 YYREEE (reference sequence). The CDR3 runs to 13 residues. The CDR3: CASSLTRTGELFF. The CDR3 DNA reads TGTGCCAGCAGCTTGACGAGGACCGGGGAGCTGTTTTTT. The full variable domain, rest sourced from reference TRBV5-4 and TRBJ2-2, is ETGVTQSPTHLIKTRGQQVTLRCSSQSGHNTVSWYQQALGQGPQFIFQYYREEENGRGNFPPRFSGLQFPNYSSELNVNALELDDSALYLCASSLTRTGELFFGEGSRLTVL.

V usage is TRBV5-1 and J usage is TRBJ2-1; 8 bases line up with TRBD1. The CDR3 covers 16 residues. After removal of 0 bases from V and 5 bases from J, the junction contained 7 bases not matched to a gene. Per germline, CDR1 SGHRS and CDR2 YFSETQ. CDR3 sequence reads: CASSLALETGDNEQFF. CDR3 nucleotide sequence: TGCGCCAGCAGCTTGGCTTTGGAGACAGGGGACAATGAGCAGTTCTTC.

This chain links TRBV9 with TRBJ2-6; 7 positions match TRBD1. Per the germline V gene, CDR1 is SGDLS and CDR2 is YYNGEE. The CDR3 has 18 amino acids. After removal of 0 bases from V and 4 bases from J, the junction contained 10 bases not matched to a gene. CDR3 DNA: TGTGCCAGCAGCGTAGTCTGGGACAGCGGCCGGGGGGCCAACGTCCTGACTTTC. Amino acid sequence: CASSVVWDSGRGANVLTF.

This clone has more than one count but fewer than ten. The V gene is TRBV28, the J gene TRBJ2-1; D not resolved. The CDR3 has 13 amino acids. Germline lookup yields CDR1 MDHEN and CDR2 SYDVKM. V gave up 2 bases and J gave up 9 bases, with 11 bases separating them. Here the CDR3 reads CASSLGFQREQFF. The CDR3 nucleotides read TGTGCCAGCAGTTTAGGCTTCCAGCGTGAGCAGTTCTTC.

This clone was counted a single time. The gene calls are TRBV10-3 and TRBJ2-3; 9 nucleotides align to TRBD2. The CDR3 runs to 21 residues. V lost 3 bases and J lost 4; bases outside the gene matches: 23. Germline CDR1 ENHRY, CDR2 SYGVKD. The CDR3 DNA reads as TGTGCCATCAGTGACCCGGGGGCGGGAGGGCCCCAAAGGGGTGTCGCAGATACGCAGTATTTT. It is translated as CAISDPGAGGPQRGVADTQYF.